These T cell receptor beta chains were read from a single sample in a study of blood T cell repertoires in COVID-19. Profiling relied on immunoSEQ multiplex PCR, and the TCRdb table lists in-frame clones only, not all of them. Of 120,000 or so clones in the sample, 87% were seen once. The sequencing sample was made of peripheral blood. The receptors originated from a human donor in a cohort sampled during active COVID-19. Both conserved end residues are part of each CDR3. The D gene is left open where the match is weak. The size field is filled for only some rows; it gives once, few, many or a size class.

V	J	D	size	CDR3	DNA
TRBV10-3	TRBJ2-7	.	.	CAISASVPYEQYF	TGTGCCATCAGTGCATCAGTCCCCTACGAGCAGTACTTC
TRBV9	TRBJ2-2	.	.	CASSVSQQDTGELFF	TGTGCCAGCAGCGTTAGTCAACAGGACACCGGGGAGCTGTTTTTT
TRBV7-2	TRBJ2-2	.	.	CASRVRRTGELFF	TGTGCCAGCAGAGTTCGGAGAACCGGGGAGCTGTTTTTT
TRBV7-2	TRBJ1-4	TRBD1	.	CASSRGQLNEKLFF	TGTGCCAGCAGCCGGGGACAGCTTAATGAAAAACTGTTTTTT
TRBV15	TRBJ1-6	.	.	CATSRVTGFNNSPLHF	TGTGCCACCAGCAGAGTGACGGGGTTCAATAATTCACCCCTCCACTTT
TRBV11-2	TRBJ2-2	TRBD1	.	CASSLGDRNTGELFF	TGTGCCAGCAGCTTAGGGGACAGAAACACCGGGGAGCTGTTTTTT
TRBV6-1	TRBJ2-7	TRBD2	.	CASSAAGVREQYF	TGTGCCAGCAGTGCAGCGGGAGTAAGGGAGCAGTACTTC
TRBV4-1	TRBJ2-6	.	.	CASSRGVIGANVLTF	TGCGCCAGCAGCCGCGGGGTAATTGGGGCCAACGTCCTGACTTTC
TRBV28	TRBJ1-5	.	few	CASSLDRVQPQHF	TGTGCCAGCAGTTTAGACCGGGTGCAGCCCCAGCATTTT
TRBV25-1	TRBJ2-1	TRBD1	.	CASSARDRARNEQFF	TGTGCCAGCAGTGCCCGGGACAGGGCCCGCAATGAGCAGTTCTTC
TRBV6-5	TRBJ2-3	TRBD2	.	CASSYGLAKDTQYF	TGTGCCAGCAGCTACGGACTAGCGAAAGATACGCAGTATTTT
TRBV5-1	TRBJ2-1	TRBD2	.	CASSHMGLAGAHEQFF	TGCGCCAGCAGCCACATGGGACTAGCGGGAGCCCATGAGCAGTTCTTC
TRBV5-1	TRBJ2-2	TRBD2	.	CASSLRAGGQSGELFF	TGCGCCAGCAGCTTACGAGCGGGAGGGCAATCCGGGGAGCTGTTTTTT
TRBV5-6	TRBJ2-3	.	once	CASSLGQVSDTQYF	TGTGCCAGCAGCTTGGGACAGGTTTCGGATACGCAGTATTTT
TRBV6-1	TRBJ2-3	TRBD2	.	CASSEVGRAGAGTDTQYF	TGTGCCAGCAGTGAAGTCGGGAGGGCAGGGGCTGGCACAGATACGCAGTATTTT
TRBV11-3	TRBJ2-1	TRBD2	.	CASSFETSGPHNEQFF	TGTGCCAGCAGCTTCGAAACTAGCGGTCCTCACAATGAGCAGTTCTTC
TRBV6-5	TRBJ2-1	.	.	CASSPVGPQGEQFF	TGTGCCAGCAGTCCCGTGGGCCCTCAGGGTGAGCAGTTCTTC
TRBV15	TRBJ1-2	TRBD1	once	CATSRDKGQEGGYTF	TGTGCCACCAGCAGAGATAAGGGACAGGAAGGTGGCTACACCTTC
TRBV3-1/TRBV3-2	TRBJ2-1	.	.	CASSQAASYNEQFF	TGTGCCAGCAGCCAGGCTGCCTCCTACAATGAGCAGTTCTTC
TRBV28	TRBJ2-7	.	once	CASSPRSGYQGGEQYF	TGTGCCAGCAGCCCAAGAAGTGGATACCAAGGCGGCGAGCAGTACTTC
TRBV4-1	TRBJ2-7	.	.	CASSQDEDRTAAYEQYF	TGCGCCAGCAGCCAAGATGAGGATAGGACAGCCGCCTACGAGCAGTACTTC